This TCR beta chain originates from a study of shared clonotypes between healthy human individuals. For the study at large: For every donor, three CD4 naive, three CD4 memory, two CD8 naive and one CD8 memory plates were used. Study-level findings and limits: The rarefaction results pointed to incomplete sorted-subset sequencing despite large depth.

As to this clone: What it binds is unknown.

Naive CD45RA+ and memory CD45RA-negative subsets were split from CD4+ cells. The CDR3 is 14 residues long. The germline V gene has CDR1 SEHNR and CDR2 FQNEAQ (reference sequence). V was cut by 5 bases and J by 2 bases, with 13 bases left in between. Repertoires were generated with immunoSEQ multiplex PCR, while TCRdb's copy carries only in-frame clones and drops some. The table records millions of clones, around 95% of them present only once. The V and J genes are TRBV7-9 and TRBJ2-7, with D perhaps matching TRBD1 or TRBD2 (5 bases each). Sequencing input: naive CD4+ T cells sorted from blood. Subset meaning: CD45RA+ positively selected. The TCR originated in a man between 18 and 29 years old in good health. The CDR3 coding sequence is TGTGCCAGCAGCGCAGGGACGGCAACCTACGAGCAGTACTTC. It yields the protein CASSAGTATYEQYF.